The rows below give T cell receptor beta chains drawn from one sample of a study of OX40 agonist ivuxolimab in advanced cancers. Repertoires were generated with immunoSEQ multiplex PCR, while TCRdb's copy carries only in-frame clones and drops some. Of about 37,000 clones detected, about 90% appear once; the ten largest clones hold roughly 19%. Sequenced material: CD4+ or CD8+ T cells sorted from blood, taken in a trial of the OX40 agonist ivuxolimab. These receptors came from an adult with an advanced solid tumor such as melanoma, head and neck, liver or kidney cancer. Both conserved end residues are part of each CDR3. The order of the fields is J gene, clone size, D gene, V gene, CDR3 DNA, CDR3 protein. A D gene is named only where the DNA matches it firmly. Size values are once, few and many counts, or a class for expanded clones, and some rows have none.

TRBJ2-2	-	-	TRBV5-1	TGCGCCAGCAGCTTGAACGGCCCGAACACCGGGGAGCTGTTTTTT	CASSLNGPNTGELFF
TRBJ1-1	-	-	TRBV7-2	TGTGCCAGCAGCCACTGGGGGGGGAACACTGAAGCTTTCTTT	CASSHWGGNTEAFF
TRBJ1-2	-	-	TRBV7-9	TGTGCCAGCAGCTCATCGGGGTTGGTCTATGGCTACACCTTC	CASSSSGLVYGYTF
TRBJ2-7	-	-	TRBV11-3	TGTGCCAGCAGCACAGGACCCGGGACGGAGAGCTCCTACGAGCAGTACTTC	CASSTGPGTESSYEQYF
TRBJ1-5	-	-	TRBV7-8	TGTGCCAGCAGCCTGGGCCGGGGCTATAGCAATCAGCCCCAGCATTTT	CASSLGRGYSNQPQHF
TRBJ2-7	few	TRBD1	TRBV27	TGTGCCAGCAGTTTAGGCAGGGGGAACGAGCAGTACTTC	CASSLGRGNEQYF
TRBJ1-1	once	-	TRBV4-2	TGTGCCAGCAGCTCCGGACGGTCTGAAGCTTTCTTT	CASSSGRSEAFF
TRBJ1-5	-	-	TRBV6-6	TGTGCCAGCGTTATAGGGCCGAAACTCAATCAGCCCCAGCATTTT	CASVIGPKLNQPQHF
TRBJ2-7	-	-	TRBV19	TGTGCCAGTAGTACCGCCGTGGGGGGCTACGAGCAGTACTTC	CASSTAVGGYEQYF
TRBJ2-5	-	TRBD2	TRBV11-2	TGTGCCAGCAGCCCGCATTGGCGGGGGGGCGTCGAGACCCAGTACTTC	CASSPHWRGGVETQYF
TRBJ2-3	-	-	TRBV6-1	TGTGCCAGCAGTGAAATGTCTTACACAGATACGCAGTATTTT	CASSEMSYTDTQYF
TRBJ2-1	-	TRBD2	TRBV5-5	TGTGCCAGCAGCTCCTCGGGGATTAGCGGGGAAGATGAGCAGTTCTTC	CASSSSGISGEDEQFF
TRBJ1-2	-	-	TRBV27	TGTGCCAGCAGTCCACGCCTTATGGGGGCTAACTATGGCTACACCTTC	CASSPRLMGANYGYTF
TRBJ2-2	-	-	TRBV30	TGTGCCGAGGGGGGGAACACCGGGGAGCTGTTTTTT	CAEGGNTGELFF
TRBJ1-6	-	-	TRBV7-6	TGTGCCAGCAGCGGATTAACAGGGAGAAAAGATTCACCCCTCCACTTT	CASSGLTGRKDSPLHF
TRBJ2-1	-	TRBD1	TRBV9	TGTGCCAGCAGCGCCAACCTAGGAACAGGGGGTCGGGAGCAGTTCTTC	CASSANLGTGGREQFF
TRBJ2-5	-	-	TRBV5-8	TGTGCCAGCAGCTTGCCCCTCAGTTACTTC	CASSLPLSYF
TRBJ2-7	-	-	TRBV29-1	TGCAGCGTTTACAGTGACTCCTACGAGCAGTACTTC	CSVYSDSYEQYF
TRBJ1-2	once	-	TRBV6-5	TGTGCCAGATGGGACCTCGAGGGTTATGGCTACACCTTC	CARWDLEGYGYTF
TRBJ2-7	once	-	TRBV4-1	TGCGCCAGCAGCCAAGGTCAGAACTACGAGCAGTACTTC	CASSQGQNYEQYF
TRBJ2-7	-	TRBD1	TRBV9	TGTGCCAGCAGCGCCGGGACAGGGGGACCCGAGCAGTACTTC	CASSAGTGGPEQYF
TRBJ1-2	-	-	TRBV6-5	TGTGCCAGCAGCAACAGGGATGGCTACACCTTC	CASSNRDGYTF
TRBJ2-7	once	TRBD1	TRBV11-3	TGTGCCAGCAGCCCCGGGACAGGGGGCTTCTACGAGCAGTACTTC	CASSPGTGGFYEQYF
TRBJ1-2	few	-	TRBV5-8	TGTGCCAGCAGCTTAGGGCAGGGTGGATATGGCTACACCTTC	CASSLGQGGYGYTF
TRBJ1-2	-	TRBD1	TRBV5-6	TGTGCCAGCAGCCAAATTACAGGGGCCAACTATGGCTACACCTTC	CASSQITGANYGYTF
TRBJ1-1	few	-	TRBV7-9	TGTGCCAGCGAACAGGGGAACACTGAAGCTTTCTTT	CASEQGNTEAFF
TRBJ2-1	once	TRBD1	TRBV11-3	TGTGCCAGCAGCCTACCGGGACAGGGGAACAATGAGCAGTTCTTC	CASSLPGQGNNEQFF
TRBJ2-2	-	-	TRBV5-1	TGCGCCAGCAGCTTTGGAGGGGGGGCCGACACCGGGGAGCTGTTTTTT	CASSFGGGADTGELFF
TRBJ2-7	-	-	TRBV27	TGTGCCAGCAGTTTATCGATCGCCTCCTACGAGCAGTACTTC	CASSLSIASYEQYF
TRBJ1-2	-	-	TRBV5-6	TGTGCCAGCAGCTGGAAACAGGGTTCCGGCTACACCTTC	CASSWKQGSGYTF
TRBJ2-3	-	TRBD2	TRBV13	TGTGCCAGCAGACTTCCACCTAGCGGGGACCTCTGGGATACGCAGTATTTT	CASRLPPSGDLWDTQYF
TRBJ1-5	-	-	TRBV27	TGTGCCAGCGCCGGGGTGGGGGCCCCAAATCAGCCCCAGCATTTT	CASAGVGAPNQPQHF
TRBJ1-1	-	TRBD1	TRBV4-1	TGCGCCAGCAGCCAAGGGACAGGCACTGAAGCTTTCTTT	CASSQGTGTEAFF
TRBJ1-6	once	-	TRBV27	TGTGCCAGCAGTTCTACCTCAGGGGTCCGTTCACCCCTCCACTTT	CASSSTSGVRSPLHF
TRBJ2-7	-	-	TRBV6-1	TGTGCCAGCAGTGAGGGAGGGGGATTCTACGAGCAGTACTTC	CASSEGGGFYEQYF
TRBJ1-2	-	-	TRBV6-1	TGTGCCAGCCCCGGGACGGACCTCTATGGCTACACCTTC	CASPGTDLYGYTF
TRBJ1-1	many	-	TRBV27	TGTGCCAGCAGTGCGGGCCTGCGGGGCGGGAACACTGAAGCTTTCTTT	CASSAGLRGGNTEAFF
TRBJ2-5	-	TRBD2	TRBV11-2	TGTGCCAGCAAGCGGGGGGGCCCCCAAGAGACCCAGTACTTC	CASKRGGPQETQYF
TRBJ1-6	-	TRBD1	TRBV5-5	TGTGCCAGCAGCCCCGGGACAGAAGGTTATTCACCCCTCCACTTT	CASSPGTEGYSPLHF
TRBJ1-5	once	-	TRBV4-1	TGCGCCAGCAGTCAACAGGGTCCCCAGCCCCAGCATTTT	CASSQQGPQPQHF
TRBJ2-1	-	TRBD2	TRBV5-1	TGCGCCAGCAGCGACCGAGGTGTAGCGGGGCCAGAGCAGTTCTTC	CASSDRGVAGPEQFF
TRBJ2-1	-	TRBD1	TRBV19	TGTGCCAGTAGTATCGGACAGGGGAACCCTCTTTTTGCCAATGAGCAGTTCTTC	CASSIGQGNPLFANEQFF